This T cell receptor (beta chain) was captured in a study of blood T cell repertoires in COVID-19. Study at large: PBMCs, B-cell-depleted T cells, or T cells provided the cDNA or gDNA that made up the material.

Method: immunoSEQ multiplex PCR; TCRdb's copy keeps in-frame clones and lacks some. In the table there are under 100,000 clones, about 89% of which are singletons. V was cut by 10 bases and J by 4 bases, with 13 bases left in between. Germline CDR1 MNHEY, CDR2 SVGAGI. CDR3 length: 13 amino acids. The sequence derives from a human donor in a cohort sampled during active COVID-19. Sequencing was done on a sample of peripheral blood. V is TRBV6-5 and J is TRBJ1-4, with D hard to call. CDR3: CATSAVGNEKLFF. The CDR3 DNA follows: TGTGCCACGAGCGCGGTCGGTAATGAAAAACTGTTTTTT.